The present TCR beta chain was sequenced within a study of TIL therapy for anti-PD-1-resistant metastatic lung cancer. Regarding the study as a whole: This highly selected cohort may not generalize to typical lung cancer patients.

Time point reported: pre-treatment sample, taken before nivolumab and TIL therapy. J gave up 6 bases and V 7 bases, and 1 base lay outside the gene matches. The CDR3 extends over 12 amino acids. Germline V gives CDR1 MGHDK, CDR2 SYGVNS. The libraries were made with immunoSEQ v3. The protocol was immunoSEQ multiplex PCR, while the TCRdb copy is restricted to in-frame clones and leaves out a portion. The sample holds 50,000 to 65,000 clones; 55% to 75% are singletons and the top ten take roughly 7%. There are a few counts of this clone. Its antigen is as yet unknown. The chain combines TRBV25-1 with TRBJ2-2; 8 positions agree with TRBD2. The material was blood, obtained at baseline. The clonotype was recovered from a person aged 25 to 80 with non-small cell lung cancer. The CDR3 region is CASNGGAGELFF. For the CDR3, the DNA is TGTGCCAGCAACGGGGGGGCCGGGGAGCTGTTTTTT.